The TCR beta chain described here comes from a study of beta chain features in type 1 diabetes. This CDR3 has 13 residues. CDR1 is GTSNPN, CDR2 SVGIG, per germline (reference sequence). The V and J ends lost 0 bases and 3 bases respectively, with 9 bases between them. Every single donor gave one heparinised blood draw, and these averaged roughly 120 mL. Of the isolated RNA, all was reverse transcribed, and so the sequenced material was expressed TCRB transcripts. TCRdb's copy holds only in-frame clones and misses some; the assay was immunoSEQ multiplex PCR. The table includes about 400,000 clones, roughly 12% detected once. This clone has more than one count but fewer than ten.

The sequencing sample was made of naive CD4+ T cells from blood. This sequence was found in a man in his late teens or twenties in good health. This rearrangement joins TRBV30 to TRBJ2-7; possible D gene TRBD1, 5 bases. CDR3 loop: CAWSVFRVYEQYF. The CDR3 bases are TGTGCCTGGAGTGTATTCAGGGTCTACGAGCAGTACTTC.